This T cell receptor (beta chain) was captured in a study of shared clonotypes between healthy human individuals. Overall study: Each donor had three CD4 naive, three CD4 memory, two CD8 naive and one CD8 memory plate.

Study findings and constraints: Across subsets, estimated richness was generally greater for naive than for memory populations. With several donors compared, 4.5% to 6.5% of naive CD4 clonotypes were shared.

Unmatched junction bases numbered 3, after V lost 3 bases and J lost 6 bases. This CDR3 has 15 residues. CDR1 MDHEN and CDR2 SYDVKM come from the germline V gene. In regard to this clone: What it binds is not known. Other DNA variants within this sample encode the same CDR3.

Measured with immunoSEQ multiplex PCR; TCRdb has only the in-frame clones, and not every one. The sample contains 950,000 to 1,200,000 clones, approximately 77% of which appear only once. The TCR originated in a man aged 18 to 29 in good health. Some clones in this sample may be carry-over from other donors' samples. The material sequenced was memory CD4+ T cells from PBMCs. The sample's subset: CD45RA-negative fraction. The gene calls are TRBV28 and TRBJ2-1; 12 bases fit TRBD2. This chain's CDR3 is CASSFPSGRANEQFF. The DNA for the CDR3 is TGTGCCAGCAGTTTCCCTAGCGGGAGGGCCAATGAGCAGTTCTTC.